Following are 27 T cell receptor beta chains from one sample sequenced in a study of blood T cells in healthy people across ages. The second PCR ran about 6 to 11 cycles with a sample-barcoded 5' primer and J-beta primers. Each CDR3 protein is one row after TCRdb ran MiXCR on the 5' RACE reads. The sample holds some 1.8 million distinct CDR3 sequences, about two fifths seen once. The sequencing input was blood. The receptors shown here come from a human donor in good health.

This clonotype was counted many times. The chain joins TRBV9 to TRBJ2-1; D is perhaps TRBD2 (5 bases). Trimming removed 5 bases at V and 10 bases at J, with 10 bases between. The CDR3 length is 11 residues. Germline CDR1 is SGDLS and CDR2 is YYNGEE. In DNA form, the CDR3 reads TGTGCCAGCAGTGTTGGCGGGGAGCAGTTCTTC. This gives the protein CASSVGGEQFF.

This clonotype showed up many times. This chain connects TRBV4-3 to TRBJ1-1; D gene ambiguous. The CDR3 has 14 residues. Looked up from germline, CDR1 is LGHNA and CDR2 is YSLEER. V was trimmed by 0 bases and J by 4 bases, leaving 9 bases between them. The CDR3 loop is CASSQDKGTTEAFF. The CDR3 region has the DNA TGCGCCAGCAGCCAAGATAAGGGTACCACTGAAGCTTTCTTT.

V is TRBV7-2 and J is TRBJ1-4; D remains ambiguous. CDR3 length: 16 amino acids. V shed 2 bases and J shed 7 bases, with 17 bases lying between them. The germline V gene has CDR1 SGHTA and CDR2 FQGNSA. The CDR3 DNA sequence: TGTGCCAGCAGCTTATATTGGGAAACCGGTAGTGAAAAACTGTTTTTT. Protein: CASSLYWETGSEKLFF.

The chain recombines TRBV6-5 with TRBJ2-1; unclear D gene. Germline lookup yields CDR1 MNHEY and CDR2 SVGAGI. The CDR3 has 15 amino acids. Trimming pared 0 bases from V and 10 bases from J, leaving 16 bases between. CDR3 DNA sequence: TGTGCCAGCAGTTACTCGACTCCGAGCTCCTACGAGCAGTTCTTC. This translates into CASSYSTPSSYEQFF.

This clonotype showed up just a few times. This chain joins TRBV29-1 and TRBJ2-7; TRBD1 aligns across 10 bases. The CDR3 loop spans 14 amino acids. CDR1 is SQVTM and CDR2 is ANQGSEA in the germline V gene. V dropped 2 bases and J dropped 3; count of bases not matched to a gene: 4. The CDR3 DNA follows: TGCAGCGTTGAACCGGGGACAGGGGTCTACGAGCAGTACTTC. Encoded protein: CSVEPGTGVYEQYF.

The chain is built from TRBV7-9 and TRBJ1-2, with D maybe TRBD1 (5 bases). This CDR3 is 15 amino acids long. The V gene lost 5 bases and the J gene lost 7 bases, with 20 bases spanning the gap. CDR1 SEHNR and CDR2 FQNEAQ come from the germline V gene (reference sequence). The CDR3: CASSGRDANGPGYTF. DNA for the CDR3: TGTGCCAGCAGCGGTCGGGACGCTAACGGACCTGGCTACACCTTC.

This chain links TRBV4-1 with TRBJ1-2, with D tentatively TRBD1 (6 bases). Deletions cut 4 bases from V and 8 bases from J, with 29 bases between. The CDR3 sequence is 18 residues long. Germline V gene data show CDR1 as MGHRA and CDR2 as YSYEKL. The CDR3 DNA reads TGCGCCAGCAGCCCACAGGGAGGCTACAATTCGAATCGCCGCGGCTACACCTTC. Its protein is CASSPQGGYNSNRRGYTF.

The genes are TRBV24-1 and TRBJ2-1; 7 nucleotides line up with TRBD1. This CDR3 contains 14 residues. CDR1 is KGHDR and CDR2 is SFDVKD in the germline V gene. J lost 7 bases, V lost 8 bases, and 10 bases had no gene match. The CDR3 spells CATNTGVASNEQFF. The DNA of the CDR3 is TGTGCCACCAATACAGGGGTAGCCTCGAATGAGCAGTTCTTC.

This chain links TRBV12-3 or TRBV12-4 with TRBJ2-1; TRBD2 matches at 15 bases. V shed 6 bases, J shed 10 bases, and the junction held 7 bases outside the gene matches. The CDR3 covers 15 residues. CDR3 sequence reads: CASSPRTSGGEEQFF. The CDR3 coding sequence is TGTGCCAGCAGCCCGCGGACTAGCGGGGGGGAAGAGCAGTTCTTC.

The chain links TRBV6-5 to TRBJ2-7; TRBD1 agrees at 8 bases. Germline CDR1 MNHEY, CDR2 SVGAGI. The CDR3 covers 15 residues. Losses at the gene ends were 5 bases for V and 5 bases for J; bases not matched to a gene: 11. CDR3 in amino acids: CASSHRRTGKNEQYF. The CDR3 DNA sequence: TGTGCCAGCAGTCACCGGAGGACAGGGAAAAACGAGCAGTACTTC.

This clonotype has ten or more counts. V is TRBV5-1 and J is TRBJ1-2; TRBD1 aligns across 7 bases. J was trimmed by 4 bases and V by 0 bases; bases with no gene match: 3. CDR1 is SGHRS, CDR2 YFSETQ, per germline. The CDR3 contains 14 residues. The CDR3 reads CASSLEGQAYGYTF. The CDR3 nucleotides are TGCGCCAGCAGCTTGGAAGGACAGGCCTATGGCTACACCTTC. The variable domain in full, completed from reference TRBV5-1 and TRBJ1-2, reads KAGVTQTPRYLIKTRGQQVTLSCSPISGHRSVSWYQQTPGQGLQFLFEYFSETQRNKGNFPGRFSGRQFSNSRSEMNVSTLELGDSALYLCASSLEGQAYGYTFGSGTRLTVV.

The chain employs TRBV6-2 or TRBV6-3 and TRBJ2-6, with D perhaps given as TRBD1 or TRBD2 (5 bases each). The CDR3 loop spans 17 amino acids. Germline loops: CDR1 MNHEY, CDR2 SVGEGT. V lost 6 bases and J lost 0, with 15 bases in between. CDR3 nucleotides: TGTGCCAGCAGCGACGGGGAAGGGGTCTCTGGGGCCAACGTCCTGACTTTC. This translates into CASSDGEGVSGANVLTF.

The V and J genes are TRBV6-2 or TRBV6-3 and TRBJ2-5; D is unresolved. The CDR3 covers 13 residues. The germline CDR1 and CDR2 sequences are MNHEY and SVGEGT. Trimming removed 11 bases from V and 1 base from J, with 14 bases in between. CDR3 in DNA: TGTGCCGGACCGGACGGACCCCAAGAGACCCAGTACTTC. Translated, it gives CAGPDGPQETQYF.

The gene calls are TRBV27 and TRBJ1-1, with 10 bases matching TRBD1. This CDR3 spans 15 amino acids. Unmatched junction bases numbered 6, after V lost 5 bases and J lost 3 bases. Germline V CDR1 and CDR2: MNHEY, SMNVEV (reference sequence). CDR3 DNA: TGTGCCAGCAGTCCCGGGACAGGGGTGGACACTGAAGCTTTCTTT. It encodes CASSPGTGVDTEAFF.

J is TRBJ2-6 and V is TRBV7-9; 9 nucleotides line up with TRBD1. CDR1 and CDR2 from the germline V gene are SEHNR and FQNEAQ (reference sequence). Trimming cost V 5 bases and J 2 bases; bases outside gene matches: 7. The CDR3 sequence is 17 residues long. CDR3 nucleotides: TGTGCCAGCAGCAGCGGACAGGGGAGGCCTGGGGCCAACGTCCTGACTTTC. Protein product: CASSSGQGRPGANVLTF.

The rearrangement uses TRBV4-3 and TRBJ1-2; 9 nucleotides align to TRBD1. From germline, CDR1 is LGHNA and CDR2 YSLEER. This CDR3 is 16 amino acids long. The J segment lost 8 bases and the V segment lost 0 bases, leaving 10 bases of the junction unmatched. The CDR3 loop is CASSQDISGQGAGYTF. CDR3 bases: TGCGCCAGCAGCCAAGATATTTCGGGACAGGGAGCCGGCTACACCTTC.

This clonotype came up a few times. The chain links TRBV9 to TRBJ2-4; D gene uncertain. The germline CDR1 and CDR2 sequences are SGDLS and YYNGEE. The CDR3 extends over 16 amino acids. Between the trimmed V and J ends, which lost 4 bases and 0 bases, there was a span of 14 bases. The CDR3 here is CASSPGSLLAKNIQYF. CDR3 DNA: TGTGCCAGCAGCCCAGGCTCCCTCCTAGCCAAAAACATTCAGTACTTC.

The chain couples TRBV4-1 to TRBJ2-4; 11 nucleotides match TRBD2. The DNA end lines up better with TRBJ2-7; the J call may be wrong. Germline V gene data show CDR1 as MGHRA and CDR2 as YSYEKL. The CDR3 runs 15 residues. This CDR3 reads CASSQETSGNYEQYF. In DNA, the CDR3 is TGCGCCAGCAGCCAAGAGACTAGCGGGAACTACGAGCAGTACTTC.

This clonotype was seen a handful of times. The chain uses TRBV28 and TRBJ2-7; D remains ambiguous. The germline V gene encodes CDR1 MDHEN and CDR2 SYDVKM. The germline V and J ends were trimmed by 6 bases and 6 bases, with 12 bases remaining between them. CDR3 length: 12 residues. This CDR3 reads CASSPLQGEQYF. In DNA form, the CDR3 reads TGTGCCAGCAGCCCACTACAAGGCGAGCAGTACTTC.

This clonotype came up a few times. This sequence joins TRBV12-3 or TRBV12-4 and TRBJ2-1, with 11 bases identical to TRBD1. The CDR3 totals 17 residues. J gave up 0 bases and V 5 bases, and 6 bases lay outside the gene matches. CDR3 sequence: CASSPRTGGASYNEQFF. In DNA form, the CDR3 reads TGTGCCAGCAGTCCCCGGACAGGGGGCGCCTCCTACAATGAGCAGTTCTTC.

The sample holds a few counts of this clonotype. The chain recombines TRBV10-3 with TRBJ2-3; D perhaps matches TRBD2 (5 bases). The CDR3 is 15 amino acids. Trimming took off 2 bases at V and 5 bases at J, with 14 bases between the two ends. Germline-derived CDR1 and CDR2 are ENHRY and SYGVKD. CDR3 protein: CAISETDSREDTQYF. The CDR3 nucleotides read TGTGCCATCAGTGAGACAGATAGTCGGGAAGATACGCAGTATTTT.

The chain combines TRBV3-1 with TRBJ1-6, with TRBD1 matching 7 bases. V lost 4 bases to trimming and J lost 6 bases; unmatched junction nucleotides: 12. The V gene's germline CDR1 is LGHDT and CDR2 YNNKEL (reference sequence). The CDR3 is made up of 17 amino acids. The CDR3 nucleotides read TGTGCCAGCAGCCTCCACCGGGAGGGACAGCTTAATTCACCCCTCCACTTT. It is translated as CASSLHREGQLNSPLHF.

The CDR3 loop is CASSLAQEHGYTF. DNA for the CDR3: TGTGCCAGCAGCTTAGCGCAGGAGCATGGCTACACCTTC. The gene calls are TRBV7-4 and TRBJ1-2; D remains unclear. CDR1 and CDR2 from the germline V gene are SGHVT and SQSDAQ. The CDR3 is made up of 13 amino acids. Trimming removed 0 bases at V and 6 bases at J, with 8 bases between.

V is TRBV7-2 and J is TRBJ2-3; TRBD2 aligns across 10 bases. V shed 8 bases, J shed 4 bases, and the junction held 6 bases outside the gene matches. CDR1 is SGHTA and CDR2 is FQGNSA in the germline V gene. The CDR3 runs 14 residues. The CDR3 region is CASGSGGASDTQYF. The CDR3 DNA follows: TGTGCCAGCGGGAGCGGGGGGGCCTCAGATACGCAGTATTTT.

This clonotype has only a few counts. The rearrangement links TRBV4-1 to TRBJ2-3; D tentatively reads TRBD1 or TRBD2 (5 bases each). V lost 1 base and J lost 0, with 11 bases in between. The CDR3 is made up of 16 amino acids. Germline lookup yields CDR1 MGHRA and CDR2 YSYEKL. CDR3 loop: CASSQVQGRSTDTQYF. The CDR3 DNA is TGCGCCAGCAGCCAAGTCCAGGGACGGAGCACAGATACGCAGTATTTT.

The chain joins TRBV20-1 to TRBJ2-5, with D possibly TRBD2 on 5 matching bases. V lost 6 bases and J lost 3, with 17 bases in between. The CDR3 length is 14 residues. In germline, CDR1 is DFQATT, CDR2 SNEGSKA (reference sequence). DNA of the CDR3: TGCAGTGCGCCCGAAGGTAGCGAAAAAGAGACCCAGTACTTC. It translates to CSAPEGSEKETQYF.

The rearrangement links TRBV12-3 or TRBV12-4 to TRBJ1-1; D perhaps matches TRBD1 (6 bases). This CDR3 spans 13 amino acids. Trimming cost V 11 bases and J 6 bases, with 19 bases left between them. The CDR3 sequence: CAGARDTGAEAFF. DNA for the CDR3: TGTGCCGGGGCCCGGGACACGGGAGCTGAAGCTTTCTTT.